This TCR beta chain was obtained from a study of CD8+CD57+ T cells in acquired aplastic anemia (dated 2018 in TCRdb). Study-wide context: DNA extracted from sorted CD4+ and CD8+ cells had a mean of roughly 3.4 ug, with a range of about 0.19 to 27.4 ug.

Results the study describes overall, beyond this receptor: Between patients and healthy controls, no significant difference in CD8+ Simpson's diversity was found (P=0.060). About 28 CD8+ CDR3 sequences were found in both patients and controls but appeared to be highly expressed in patients and within the immunodominant clones of the patients.

This clonotype was recorded only once. This receptor's antigen is unknown. The record has no base qualities; no much larger clone is one base away. Single-read evidence is weak. Genomic DNA served as template for TCR beta VDJ combination and CDR3 sequence profiling. An Illumina HiSeq 2000 was the platform used for TCR repertoire sequencing. The paper's processing steps were these. Repertoire assessment relied on Simpson's diversity index, CDR3 size and DJ length profiles, and TRBV/TRBJ rearrangement plots. The most abundant DNA sequence in the deep sequencing data was defined as the immunodominant clone. CDR3 amino acid sequences were screened for sharing across subjects and were compared with published repertoires and the VDJdb database. Using fastp at Q25 and MiXCR, TCRdb reprocessed the public reads and kept productive beta chains. Entries that share a CDR3 protein sequence are merged under the most common genes and DNA. The V and J calls were not made by the authors but by TCRdb's processing. The sample table contains 200,000 or so distinct CDR3 sequences; only one count was recorded for 64% of them. Jointly, the top ten make up around 46% of the sample.

Trimming costs V 4 bases and J 3 bases, and their ends lie 16 bases apart. CDR1 MGHDK and CDR2 SYGVNS are derived from the germline V gene. Including cysteine and phenylalanine, the CDR3 has 15 amino acids. Only the CDR3 portion is preserved as DNA: 45 bases, with reading frame beginning at the first base. In the study, sorted CD4+ and CD8+ blood T cells from patients with severe aplastic anemia and from healthy subjects underwent deep sequencing of TCR repertoires. Ficoll-Paque density gradient centrifugation was used to isolate peripheral blood mononuclear cells. Before DNA was extracted, CD4+ and CD8+ T cells were sorted using either FACS or magnetic beads.

Sequenced sample: sorted CD4+, CD8+, or CD8+CD57+ T cells (not recorded which) from PBMCs. The source of this sequence is a human donor with severe aplastic anemia or a healthy control (not recorded which). The rearrangement combines TRBV25-1 with TRBJ2-7; the D gene cannot be resolved reliably. The sequence in DNA is TGTGCCAGCAGTGCAAAGATCATTCCGGGCTACGAGCAGTACTTC. This sequence encodes CASSAKIIPGYEQYF.